These 22 T cell receptor beta chains came from one sample sequenced in a study of shared clonotypes between healthy human individuals. TCRdb keeps only in-frame clones here, not all; method: immunoSEQ multiplex PCR. The table has fewer than 2.5 million clones, 93% seen once. The sample comprised naive CD4+ T cells from PBMCs. Subset denoted: CD45RA+ positively selected. All receptors come from a man between 18 and 35 years old in good health. Some clones in this sample may be carry-over from other donors' samples.

The chain recombines TRBV11-3 with TRBJ1-1; unclear D gene. CDR3 length: 17 residues. Germline V gene sequence: CDR1 SGHNT, CDR2 YENEEA. V lost 1 base, J lost 2 bases, and 17 bases lay in between. The CDR3 DNA reads TGTGCCAGCAGCTTAGGATTAGGAGGGTCAAGAAACACTGAAGCTTTCTTT. It is translated as CASSLGLGGSRNTEAFF.

The count of this clone is one. The V and J genes are TRBV4-3 and TRBJ2-1, with D uncertain. The CDR3 has 17 residues. Germline values: CDR1 LGHNA, CDR2 YSLEER. V gave up 1 base and J gave up 5 bases, with 18 bases separating them. This CDR3 is CASSQAYTTNRHNEQFF. The CDR3 nucleotides are TGCGCCAGCAGCCAAGCCTACACTACGAACCGACACAATGAGCAGTTCTTC.

The chain recombines TRBV28 with TRBJ1-1, with D possibly TRBD1 on 6 matching bases. CDR1 is MDHEN and CDR2 is SYDVKM in the germline V gene. The CDR3 sequence is 15 residues long. V was trimmed by 6 bases and J by 0 bases, leaving 14 bases between them. The CDR3 DNA follows: TGTGCCAGCAGGCGCACGGGACACATGAACACTGAAGCTTTCTTT. It codes for CASRRTGHMNTEAFF.

The genes are TRBV18 and TRBJ1-1; 8 bases agree with TRBD1. The germline gives CDR1 KGHSH, CDR2 LQKENI. Losses at the gene ends were 3 bases for V and 4 bases for J; bases not matched to a gene: 7. The CDR3 is made up of 15 amino acids. CDR3 DNA: TGTGCCAGCTCACCTCCCAGGGGGCGGGTCACTGAAGCTTTCTTT. Its translation: CASSPPRGRVTEAFF.

The chain recombines TRBV7-2 with TRBJ1-3; a weak D match, TRBD1 (5 bases). V dropped 7 bases and J dropped 2 bases, with 24 bases sitting between them. Germline-derived CDR1 and CDR2 are SGHTA and FQGNSA. CDR3 size: 18 residues. The chain's CDR3 is CASTSKLGQGNAGNTIYF. DNA of the CDR3: TGTGCCAGCACCTCTAAGCTCGGACAAGGGAATGCTGGAAACACCATATATTTT.

A note on this clone: This sample also contains other DNA sequences that code for the same CDR3. The V gene is TRBV9, the J gene TRBJ1-1, with D possibly being TRBD1 (5 bases). V dropped 2 bases and J dropped 5 bases, with 10 bases sitting between them. CDR1 is SGDLS and CDR2 is YYNGEE in the germline V gene. The CDR3 runs to 13 residues. CDR3 DNA: TGTGCCAGCAGCGTTTCAGGGTGGACTGAAGCTTTCTTT. As protein: CASSVSGWTEAFF.

Only one count was recorded for this clone. The chain carries TRBV18 and TRBJ2-1, with D possibly TRBD1 on 6 matching bases. Germline V lookup: CDR1 KGHSH, CDR2 LQKENI. The CDR3 sequence is 13 residues long. The V and J ends lost 3 bases and 8 bases respectively, with 11 bases between them. The CDR3: CASSPLPGDEQFF. The DNA for the CDR3 is TGTGCCAGCTCACCTCTGCCAGGGGATGAGCAGTTCTTC.

The V gene is TRBV19, the J gene TRBJ1-2; 8 bases agree with TRBD1. Trimming removed 2 bases from V and 3 bases from J; junction bases left unmatched: 2. CDR1 LNHDA and CDR2 SQIVND come from the germline V gene (reference sequence). This CDR3 is built from 14 residues. CDR3 coding DNA: TGTGCCAGTAGTATACGACAGGGGTACTATGGCTACACCTTC. Protein: CASSIRQGYYGYTF.

This chain joins TRBV5-1 and TRBJ1-1; 7 bases line up with TRBD1. Germline loops: CDR1 SGHRS, CDR2 YFSETQ. There are 15 residues in the CDR3. After removal of 4 bases from V and 0 bases from J, the junction contained 6 bases not matched to a gene. The CDR3: CASSKNRGLNTEAFF. In nucleotides, the CDR3 is TGCGCCAGCAGCAAAAACAGGGGATTGAACACTGAAGCTTTCTTT.

V and J are TRBV25-1 and TRBJ2-5; D remains ambiguous. The V gene's germline CDR1 is MGHDK and CDR2 SYGVNS. Deletions cut 2 bases from V and 10 bases from J, with 14 bases between. This CDR3 has 13 residues. The CDR3 sequence is CASSELPIGYQYF. CDR3 sequence (DNA): TGTGCCAGCAGTGAACTCCCCATCGGTTACCAGTACTTC.

Turning to this clone: Other nucleotide sequences in the sample specify the same CDR3. The chain links TRBV5-4 to TRBJ1-3; weak D call: TRBD1 (6 bases). Germline V gene sequence: CDR1 SGHNT, CDR2 YYREEE (reference sequence). The germline V and J ends were trimmed by 0 bases and 4 bases, with 8 bases remaining between them. This CDR3 has 14 amino acids. The CDR3 DNA is TGTGCCAGCAGCTTGGGACAGGCCGGAAACACCATATATTTT. Protein sequence: CASSLGQAGNTIYF.

This clone has just one count. At the DNA level, this CDR3 is encoded by other sequences in the same sample as well. The V call is TRBV5-1, the J call TRBJ2-1; 7 bases align to TRBD1. The CDR3 length is 15 residues. The germline gives CDR1 SGHRS, CDR2 YFSETQ. V was pared by 4 bases and J by 1 base, with 5 bases of the junction left unmatched. CDR3 sequence (DNA): TGCGCCAGCAGCAGGGACAGCAATTCCTACAATGAGCAGTTCTTC. This encodes CASSRDSNSYNEQFF.

This CDR3 reads CASSFDGSLNEQFF. CDR3 bases: TGCGCCAGCAGCTTCGACGGGAGTTTAAATGAGCAGTTCTTC. The chain links TRBV5-1 to TRBJ2-1; maybe TRBD2 (6 bases). The V end was cut by 2 bases, the J end by 7 bases, with 13 bases between. This CDR3 contains 14 residues. The germline V gene encodes CDR1 SGHRS and CDR2 YFSETQ.

The V gene is TRBV19, the J gene TRBJ2-5; D remains unclear. In germline, CDR1 is LNHDA, CDR2 SQIVND (reference sequence). The germline V and J ends were trimmed by 5 bases and 5 bases, with 15 bases remaining between them. The length of the CDR3 is 14 residues. In DNA, the CDR3 is TGTGCCAGTAGTCCCCCAGCGTCTGGGGAGACCCAGTACTTC. Translating it yields CASSPPASGETQYF.

The rearrangement joins TRBV6-5 to TRBJ1-5; D perhaps matches TRBD1 (5 bases). This CDR3 has 15 residues. V lost 7 bases and J lost 4, with 17 bases in between. The germline gives CDR1 MNHEY, CDR2 SVGAGI. The CDR3 loop reads CASKLQAGRNQPQHF. CDR3 coding DNA: TGTGCCAGCAAACTCCAGGCAGGGCGAAATCAGCCCCAGCATTTT.

This sequence joins TRBV27 and TRBJ2-5, with D tentatively TRBD1 (5 bases). In germline, CDR1 is MNHEY, CDR2 SMNVEV (reference sequence). The V and J ends lost 8 bases and 5 bases respectively, with 12 bases between them. This CDR3 spans 12 amino acids. The CDR3 coding sequence is TGTGCCAGCGGGTGGGGCACGGAGACCCAGTACTTC. It is translated as CASGWGTETQYF.

The gene calls are TRBV5-1 and TRBJ2-1, with 11 nucleotides matching TRBD2. The germline gives CDR1 SGHRS, CDR2 YFSETQ. Trimming removed 3 bases from V and 5 bases from J; junction bases left unmatched: 7. The CDR3 consists of 16 residues. The CDR3 bases are TGCGCCAGCAGCTACCAACTAGCGGGGGACGACAATGAGCAGTTCTTC. Translating it yields CASSYQLAGDDNEQFF.

In regard to this clone: In the same sample, other DNA sequences code for this CDR3. This chain uses TRBV9 with TRBJ2-3, with TRBD2 identical over 7 bases. This CDR3 has 16 residues. Trimming at V came to 0 bases and at J to 0 bases, leaving 4 bases not matched to a gene. Germline V CDR1 and CDR2: SGDLS, YYNGEE. CDR3 residues: CASSVAPSGSTDTQYF. The CDR3 DNA reads as TGTGCCAGCAGCGTAGCTCCTAGCGGAAGCACAGATACGCAGTATTTT.

The rearrangement joins TRBV6-1 to TRBJ2-1; D unclear. The CDR3 is 15 residues long. Germline values: CDR1 MNHNS, CDR2 SASEGT. With 0 bases removed from V and 3 bases from J, the gap between germline ends came to 9 bases. The CDR3 bases are TGTGCCAGCAGTGAAGCTGGGCACAGCTACAATGAGCAGTTCTTC. This translates into CASSEAGHSYNEQFF.

This chain joins TRBV7-2 and TRBJ2-5; the D is unclear. The germline V gene has CDR1 SGHTA and CDR2 FQGNSA. V lost 5 bases and J lost 2, with 9 bases in between. The CDR3 runs 13 residues. The DNA for the CDR3 is TGTGCCAGCAGCCCCCGGGCACAAGAGACCCAGTACTTC. This sequence encodes CASSPRAQETQYF.

This rearrangement joins TRBV10-3 to TRBJ2-1; D is unresolved. This CDR3 comprises 16 residues. Germline V gives CDR1 ENHRY, CDR2 SYGVKD. The V end lost 10 bases, the J end lost 3 bases, and 22 bases lay between the germline ends. The chain's CDR3 is CATESRPASHYNEQFF. The CDR3 coding sequence is TGTGCCACTGAATCAAGACCAGCGAGCCACTACAATGAGCAGTTCTTC.

Details on this clone: Lacking the conserved final phenylalanine or tryptophan, this CDR3 likely reflects a read error. The rearrangement uses TRBV10-3 and TRBJ2-7; D call uncertain. Germline lookup yields CDR1 ENHRY and CDR2 SYGVKD. The CDR3 is made up of 13 amino acids. V lost 8 bases and J 1 base, leaving 12 bases between the germline ends. Here the CDR3 reads CAISSSRSYEQYS. CDR3 DNA sequence: TGTGCCATCTCTTCAAGCAGGTCCTACGAGCAGTACTCC.